Sequencing of this T cell receptor beta chain was carried out in a study of blood T cell repertoires in COVID-19. Across the whole study: Samples came from the United States, Italy and Spain, spanning acute and convalescent COVID-19. PBMCs, B-cell-depleted T cells, or T cells provided the cDNA or gDNA that made up the material.

The table lists this clone with a few counts. Per the original methods: Reference gene primers were amplified, and this amplification served to estimate nucleated cell counts. Produced via immunoSEQ multiplex PCR; TCRdb's table is partial and in-frame only. V and J calls and clone size are given by that table; D and trimming were obtained from the DNA. The data show around 60,000 clones, with about 77% seen just once and 32% held by the top ten. The clonotype originates from a human donor in a cohort sampled during active COVID-19. The sequenced sample was peripheral blood.

The CDR3 loop is CASSLFRASGSGNTIYF. The CDR3 DNA is TGTGCCAGCAGTTTATTCAGGGCATCCGGCTCTGGAAACACCATATATTTT. The rearrangement links TRBV28 to TRBJ1-3, with TRBD1 as a possible D gene (5 bases). Germline V lookup: CDR1 MDHEN, CDR2 SYDVKM. This CDR3 comprises 17 residues. V lost 1 base and J lost 0, with 13 bases in between.